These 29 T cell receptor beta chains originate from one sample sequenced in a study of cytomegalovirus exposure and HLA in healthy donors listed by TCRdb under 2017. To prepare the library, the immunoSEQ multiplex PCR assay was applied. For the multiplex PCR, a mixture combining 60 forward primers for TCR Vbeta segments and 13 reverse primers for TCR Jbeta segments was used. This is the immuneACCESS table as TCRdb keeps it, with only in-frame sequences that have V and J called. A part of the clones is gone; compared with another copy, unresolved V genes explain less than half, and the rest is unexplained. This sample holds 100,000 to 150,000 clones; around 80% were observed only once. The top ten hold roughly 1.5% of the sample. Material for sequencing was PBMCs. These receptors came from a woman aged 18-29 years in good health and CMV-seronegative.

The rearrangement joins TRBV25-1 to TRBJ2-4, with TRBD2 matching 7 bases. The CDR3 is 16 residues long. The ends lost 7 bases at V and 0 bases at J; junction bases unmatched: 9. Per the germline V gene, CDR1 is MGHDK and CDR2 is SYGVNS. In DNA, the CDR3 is TGTGCCAGCATCCCCTCGGGAGGTACAGCCAAAAACATTCAGTACTTC. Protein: CASIPSGGTAKNIQYF.

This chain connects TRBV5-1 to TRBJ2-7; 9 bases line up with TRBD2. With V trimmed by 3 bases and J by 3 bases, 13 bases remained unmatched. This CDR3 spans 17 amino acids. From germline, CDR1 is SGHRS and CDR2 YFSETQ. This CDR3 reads CASSSGSLAGAVYEQYF. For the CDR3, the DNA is TGCGCCAGCAGCTCAGGAAGTTTAGCGGGAGCGGTCTACGAGCAGTACTTC.

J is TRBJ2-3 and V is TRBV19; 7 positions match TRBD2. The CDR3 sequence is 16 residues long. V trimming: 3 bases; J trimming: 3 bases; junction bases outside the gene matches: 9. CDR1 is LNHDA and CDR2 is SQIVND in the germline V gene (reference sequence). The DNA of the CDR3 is TGTGCCAGTAGTATGTCGGCGGCGGGAGCGACAGATACGCAGTATTTT. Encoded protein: CASSMSAAGATDTQYF.

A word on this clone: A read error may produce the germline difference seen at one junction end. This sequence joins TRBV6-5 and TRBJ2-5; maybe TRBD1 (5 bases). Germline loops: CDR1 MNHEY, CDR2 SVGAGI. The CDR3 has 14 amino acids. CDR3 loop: CASSLTTVQEAQYF. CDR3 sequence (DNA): TGTGCCAGCAGTCTGACGACAGTCCAAGAGGCCCAGTACTTC.

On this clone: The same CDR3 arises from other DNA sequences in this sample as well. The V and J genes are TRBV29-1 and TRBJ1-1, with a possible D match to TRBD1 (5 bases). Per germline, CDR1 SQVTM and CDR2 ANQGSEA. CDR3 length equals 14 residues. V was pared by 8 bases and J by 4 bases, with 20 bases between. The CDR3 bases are TGCAGCTCCTGTGAGGACACCGGCCGCACTGAAGCTTTCTTT. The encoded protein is CSSCEDTGRTEAFF.

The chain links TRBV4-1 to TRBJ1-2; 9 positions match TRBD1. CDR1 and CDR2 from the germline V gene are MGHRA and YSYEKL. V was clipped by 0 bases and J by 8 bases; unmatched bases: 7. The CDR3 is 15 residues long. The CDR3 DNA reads TGCGCCAGCAGCCAAGATCCTGGGACAGGGCGAGGCTACACCTTC. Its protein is CASSQDPGTGRGYTF.

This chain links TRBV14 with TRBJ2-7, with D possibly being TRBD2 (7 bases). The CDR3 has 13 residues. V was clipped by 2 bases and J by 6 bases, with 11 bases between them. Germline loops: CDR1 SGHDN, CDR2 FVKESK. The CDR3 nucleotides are TGTGCCAGCAGCCAAAACAGGGAGGGCGAGCAGTACTTC. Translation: CASSQNREGEQYF.

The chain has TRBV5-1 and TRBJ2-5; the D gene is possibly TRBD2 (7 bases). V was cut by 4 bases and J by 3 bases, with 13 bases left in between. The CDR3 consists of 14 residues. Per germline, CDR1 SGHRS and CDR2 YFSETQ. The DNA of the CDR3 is TGCGCCAGCAGCCCGGGGGGCCGTGAAGAGACCCAGTACTTC. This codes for CASSPGGREETQYF.

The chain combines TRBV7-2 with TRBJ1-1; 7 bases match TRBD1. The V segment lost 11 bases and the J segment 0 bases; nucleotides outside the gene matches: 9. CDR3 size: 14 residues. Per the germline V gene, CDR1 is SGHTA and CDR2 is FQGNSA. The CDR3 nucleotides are TGTGCCTGCCTAGGGGGCGGGTTGAACACTGAAGCTTTCTTT. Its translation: CACLGGGLNTEAFF.

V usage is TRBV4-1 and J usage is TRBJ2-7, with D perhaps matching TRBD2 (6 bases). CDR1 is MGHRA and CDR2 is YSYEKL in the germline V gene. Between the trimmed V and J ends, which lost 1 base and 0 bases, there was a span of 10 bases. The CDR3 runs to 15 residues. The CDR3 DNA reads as TGCGCCAGCAGCCAAGGGGGAGGAACCTCCTACGAGCAGTACTTC. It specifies CASSQGGGTSYEQYF.

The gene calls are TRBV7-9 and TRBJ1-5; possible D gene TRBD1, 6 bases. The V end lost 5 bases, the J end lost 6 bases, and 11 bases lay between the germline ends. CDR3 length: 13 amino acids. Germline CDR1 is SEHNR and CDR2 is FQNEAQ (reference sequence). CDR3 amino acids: CASSLTGSQPQHF. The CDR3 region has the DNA TGTGCCAGCAGCCTAACAGGGAGTCAGCCCCAGCATTTT.

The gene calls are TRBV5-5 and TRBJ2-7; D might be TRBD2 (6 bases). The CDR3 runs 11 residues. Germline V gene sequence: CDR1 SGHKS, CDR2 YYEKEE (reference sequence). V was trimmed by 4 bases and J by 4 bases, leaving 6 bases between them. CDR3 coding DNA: TGTGCCAGCAGCAGCGGGTACGAGCAGTACTTC. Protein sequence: CASSSGYEQYF. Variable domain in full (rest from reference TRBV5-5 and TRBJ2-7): DAGVTQSPTHLIKTRGQQVTLRCSPISGHKSVSWYQQVLGQGPQFIFQYYEKEERGRGNFPDRFSARQFPNYSSELNVNALLLGDSALYLCASSSGYEQYFGPGTRLTVT.

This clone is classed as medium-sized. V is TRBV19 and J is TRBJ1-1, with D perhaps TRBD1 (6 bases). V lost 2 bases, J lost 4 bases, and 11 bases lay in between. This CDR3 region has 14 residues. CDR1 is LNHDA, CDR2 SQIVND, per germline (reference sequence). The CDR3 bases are TGTGCCAGTAGTATAAGCAGGGGTGGCACTGAAGCTTTCTTT. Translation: CASSISRGGTEAFF. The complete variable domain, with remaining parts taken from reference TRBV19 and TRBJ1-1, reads DGGITQSPKYLFRKEGQNVTLSCEQNLNHDAMYWYRQDPGQGLRLIYYSQIVNDFQKGDIAEGYSVSREKKESFPLTVTSAQKNPTAFYLCASSISRGGTEAFFGQGTRLTVV.

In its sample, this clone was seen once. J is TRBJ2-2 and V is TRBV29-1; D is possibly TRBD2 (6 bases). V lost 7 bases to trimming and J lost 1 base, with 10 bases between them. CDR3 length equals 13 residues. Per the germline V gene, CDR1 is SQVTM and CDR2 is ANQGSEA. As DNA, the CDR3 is TGCAGCGGGAGTAGCGGGAACACCGGGGAGCTGTTTTTT. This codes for CSGSSGNTGELFF.

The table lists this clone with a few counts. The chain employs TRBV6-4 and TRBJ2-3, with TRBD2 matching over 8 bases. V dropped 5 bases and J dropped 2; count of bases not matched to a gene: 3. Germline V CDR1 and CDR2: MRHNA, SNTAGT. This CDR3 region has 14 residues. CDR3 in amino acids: CASSSSGDTDTQYF. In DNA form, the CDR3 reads TGTGCCAGCAGTAGTAGCGGGGACACAGATACGCAGTATTTT.

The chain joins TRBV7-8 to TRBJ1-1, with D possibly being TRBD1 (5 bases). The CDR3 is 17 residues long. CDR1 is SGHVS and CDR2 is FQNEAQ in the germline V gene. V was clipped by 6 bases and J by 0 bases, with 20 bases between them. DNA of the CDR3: TGTGCCAGCAGTTGGGGTGGAGGCGGGGGAATGAACACTGAAGCTTTCTTT. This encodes CASSWGGGGGMNTEAFF.

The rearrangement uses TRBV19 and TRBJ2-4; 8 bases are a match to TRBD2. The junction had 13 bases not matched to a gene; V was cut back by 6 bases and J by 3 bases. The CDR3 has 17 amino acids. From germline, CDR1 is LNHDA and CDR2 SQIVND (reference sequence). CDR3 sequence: CASSPILTSEDKNIQYF. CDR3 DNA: TGTGCCAGTAGCCCGATACTGACTAGCGAGGACAAAAACATTCAGTACTTC.

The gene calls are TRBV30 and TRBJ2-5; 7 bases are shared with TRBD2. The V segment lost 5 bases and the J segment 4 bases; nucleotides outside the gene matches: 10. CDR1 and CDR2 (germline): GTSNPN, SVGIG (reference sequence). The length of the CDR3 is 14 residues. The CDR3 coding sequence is TGTGCCTGGTCCCTGACGGGGGGTTCAGAGACCCAGTACTTC. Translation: CAWSLTGGSETQYF.

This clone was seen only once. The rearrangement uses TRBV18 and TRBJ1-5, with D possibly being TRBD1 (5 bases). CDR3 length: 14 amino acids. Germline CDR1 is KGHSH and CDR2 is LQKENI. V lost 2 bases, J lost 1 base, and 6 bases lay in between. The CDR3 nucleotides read TGTGCCAGCTCACCAGCAGGGAGCAATCAGCCCCAGCATTTT. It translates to CASSPAGSNQPQHF.

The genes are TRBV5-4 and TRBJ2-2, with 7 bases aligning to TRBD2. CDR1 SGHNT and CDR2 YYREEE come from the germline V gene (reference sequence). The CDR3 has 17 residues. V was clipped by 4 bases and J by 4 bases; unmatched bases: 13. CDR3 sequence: CASSQSAGTKITGELFF. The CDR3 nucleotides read TGTGCCAGCAGCCAATCTGCCGGGACTAAAATCACCGGGGAGCTGTTTTTT.

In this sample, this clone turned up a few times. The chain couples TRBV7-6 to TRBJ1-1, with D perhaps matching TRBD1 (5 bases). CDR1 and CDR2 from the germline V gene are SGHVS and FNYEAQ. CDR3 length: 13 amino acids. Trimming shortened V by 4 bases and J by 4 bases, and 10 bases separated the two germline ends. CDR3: CASSSGLGTEAFF. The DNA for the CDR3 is TGTGCCAGCAGCTCGGGACTCGGCACTGAAGCTTTCTTT.

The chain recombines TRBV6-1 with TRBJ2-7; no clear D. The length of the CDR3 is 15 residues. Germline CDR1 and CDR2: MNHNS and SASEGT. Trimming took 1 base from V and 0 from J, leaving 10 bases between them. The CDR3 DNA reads TGTGCCAGCAGTGAAGGAGCAGGTCACTCCTACGAGCAGTACTTC. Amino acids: CASSEGAGHSYEQYF.

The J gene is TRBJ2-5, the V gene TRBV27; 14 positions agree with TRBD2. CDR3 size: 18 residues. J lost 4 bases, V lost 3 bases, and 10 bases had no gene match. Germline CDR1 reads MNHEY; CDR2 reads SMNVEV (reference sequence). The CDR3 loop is CASSLGWTSGRYRETQYF. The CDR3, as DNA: TGTGCCAGCAGTTTGGGATGGACTAGCGGGAGGTATCGAGAGACCCAGTACTTC.

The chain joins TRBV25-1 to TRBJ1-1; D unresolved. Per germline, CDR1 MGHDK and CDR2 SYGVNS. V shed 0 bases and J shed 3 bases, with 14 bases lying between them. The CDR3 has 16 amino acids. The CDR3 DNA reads TGTGCCAGCAGTGAATATTCCGGCGGAGTCGACACTGAAGCTTTCTTT. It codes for CASSEYSGGVDTEAFF.

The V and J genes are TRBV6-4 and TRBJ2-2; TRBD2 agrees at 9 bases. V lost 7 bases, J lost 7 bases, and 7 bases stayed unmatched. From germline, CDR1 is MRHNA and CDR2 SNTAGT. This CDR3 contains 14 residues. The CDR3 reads CASKPSGMIGELFF. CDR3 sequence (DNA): TGTGCCAGCAAGCCTAGCGGGATGATCGGGGAGCTGTTTTTT.

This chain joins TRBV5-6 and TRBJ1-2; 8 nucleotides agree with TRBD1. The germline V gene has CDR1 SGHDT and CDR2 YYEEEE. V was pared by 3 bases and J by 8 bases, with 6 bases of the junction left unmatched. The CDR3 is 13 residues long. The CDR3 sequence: CASSSRGPGGYTF. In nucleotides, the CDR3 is TGTGCCAGCAGCTCCAGGGGGCCGGGGGGCTACACCTTC.

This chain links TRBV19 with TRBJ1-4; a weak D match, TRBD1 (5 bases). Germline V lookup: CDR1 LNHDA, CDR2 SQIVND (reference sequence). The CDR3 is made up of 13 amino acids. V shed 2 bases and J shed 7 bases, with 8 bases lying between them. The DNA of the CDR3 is TGTGCCAGTAGTATACAAGGGGCTGAAAAACTGTTTTTT. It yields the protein CASSIQGAEKLFF.

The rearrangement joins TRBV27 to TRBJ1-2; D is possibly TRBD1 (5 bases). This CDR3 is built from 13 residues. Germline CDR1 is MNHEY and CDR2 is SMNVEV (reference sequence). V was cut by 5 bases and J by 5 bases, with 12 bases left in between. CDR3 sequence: CASSPGYGYGYTF. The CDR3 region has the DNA TGTGCCAGCAGTCCAGGGTACGGATATGGCTACACCTTC.

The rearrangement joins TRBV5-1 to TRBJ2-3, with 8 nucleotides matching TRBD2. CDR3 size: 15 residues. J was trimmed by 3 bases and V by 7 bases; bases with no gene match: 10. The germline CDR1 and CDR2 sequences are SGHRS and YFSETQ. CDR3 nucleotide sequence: TGCGCCAGCTGCCGGGGGGGCGAAAGAACAGATACGCAGTATTTT. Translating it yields CASCRGGERTDTQYF.